Included here is one T cell receptor (beta chain) sequence, with context. Its antigen is as yet unknown. Here immunoSEQ multiplex PCR was the method, and the copy in TCRdb shows in-frame clones only, minus some. The repertoire holds approximately 13,000 clones, with roughly four fifths as singletons. The sample belongs to a study of somatic mutations in cytotoxic T cells in rheumatoid arthritis. As for the study in general: There were some V beta antibody-stained T-cell populations flow-sorted at nearly 100% purity, and these included V beta1+ cells sequenced for TCRB. Study-level results: Nobody had found out which antigens the expanded CD8+ clones targeted.

This CDR3 contains 16 residues. CDR1 and CDR2 (germline): MDHEN, SYDVKM. Trimming cost V 6 bases and J 5 bases; bases outside gene matches: 12. The chain couples TRBV28 to TRBJ2-5; 10 bases match TRBD2. The sample comprised CD8+ T cells sorted from blood. The TCR sequence derives from a woman between 40 and 55 years old in good health. The CDR3 DNA reads as TGTGCCAGCAGCACTACCGGGACTAGCGTCGGTGAGACCCAGTACTTC. It encodes CASSTTGTSVGETQYF.